These 24 T cell receptor beta chains came from one sample sequenced in a study of cytomegalovirus exposure and HLA in healthy donors. The PCR made use of 60 Vbeta and 13 Jbeta primers. The assay was immunoSEQ multiplex PCR, and TCRdb's table has in-frame clones only and misses some. The table lists 200,000 or so clones, over 60% of them singletons. What was sequenced was PBMCs. The source of these receptors is a young man in good health and CMV-seronegative.

V usage is TRBV30 and J usage is TRBJ2-5; 7 nucleotides align to TRBD1. Judging by the DNA end, TRBJ2-7 fits better; the J call may be wrong. Per the germline V gene, CDR1 is GTSNPN and CDR2 is SVGIG (reference sequence). This CDR3 is 15 amino acids long. The CDR3 loop reads CAWSPGDRQTYEQYF. DNA of the CDR3: TGTGCCTGGAGTCCAGGGGACAGACAAACCTACGAGCAGTACTTC.

The gene calls are TRBV27 and TRBJ1-5; D is undetermined. Looked up from germline, CDR1 is MNHEY and CDR2 is SMNVEV (reference sequence). The CDR3 has 16 residues. The V gene lost 0 bases and the J gene lost 6 bases, with 15 bases spanning the gap. The CDR3: CASSLSPSGITQPQHF. In DNA, the CDR3 is TGTGCCAGCAGTTTATCTCCCTCGGGGATCACTCAGCCCCAGCATTTT.

Here the CDR3 reads CASSSGLAGGHEQYF. CDR3 in DNA: TGTGCCAGCAGTTCAGGACTAGCGGGAGGGCACGAGCAGTACTTC. The chain is built from TRBV28 and TRBJ2-7, with 15 bases lining up with TRBD2. Trimming at V came to 4 bases and at J to 5 bases, leaving 3 bases not matched to a gene. The CDR3 has 15 amino acids. Germline CDR1 MDHEN, CDR2 SYDVKM.

The chain employs TRBV5-1 and TRBJ2-2, with 8 positions matching TRBD2. The V and J ends lost 4 bases and 1 base, in that order; junction bases with no gene match: 9. This CDR3 comprises 17 residues. Germline V gene sequence: CDR1 SGHRS, CDR2 YFSETQ. For the CDR3, the DNA is TGCGCCAGCAGCCTCATCGGGGGGGCGCGGAACACCGGGGAGCTGTTTTTT. Its protein is CASSLIGGARNTGELFF. Complete variable domain (other parts from reference TRBV5-1 and TRBJ2-2): KAGVTQTPRYLIKTRGQQVTLSCSPISGHRSVSWYQQTPGQGLQFLFEYFSETQRNKGNFPGRFSGRQFSNSRSEMNVSTLELGDSALYLCASSLIGGARNTGELFFGEGSRLTVL.

The V and J genes are TRBV5-1 and TRBJ2-5; the D is unclear. Per the germline V gene, CDR1 is SGHRS and CDR2 is YFSETQ. Trimming stripped 4 bases from V and 8 bases from J, with 18 bases between. The CDR3 totals 14 residues. The CDR3 loop is CASSLGSETPTQYF. Here the CDR3 DNA reads TGCGCCAGCAGCCTTGGGTCCGAGACTCCAACCCAGTACTTC.

The chain uses TRBV6-5 and TRBJ1-1, with 7 bases identical to TRBD1. The CDR3 extends over 14 amino acids. V lost 2 bases to trimming and J lost 6 bases; unmatched junction nucleotides: 6. Germline V lookup: CDR1 MNHEY, CDR2 SVGAGI. CDR3 nucleotide sequence: TGTGCCAGCAGTTACGGAGGGGGCGGCGCTGAAGCTTTCTTT. This gives the protein CASSYGGGGAEAFF.

The chain links TRBV19 to TRBJ2-7; the match to TRBD2 covers 8 bases. Germline CDR1 and CDR2: LNHDA and SQIVND (reference sequence). The CDR3 is 16 residues long. The ends lost 5 bases at V and 7 bases at J; junction bases unmatched: 16. The CDR3 here is CASSPPGLGRRGEQYF. The CDR3 DNA is TGTGCCAGTAGTCCCCCGGGACTAGGGCGGCGCGGGGAGCAGTACTTC. The full variable domain, completed using reference TRBV19 and TRBJ2-7, is DGGITQSPKYLFRKEGQNVTLSCEQNLNHDAMYWYRQDPGQGLRLIYYSQIVNDFQKGDIAEGYSVSREKKESFPLTVTSAQKNPTAFYLCASSPPGLGRRGEQYFGPGTRLTVT.

The chain is built from TRBV5-1 and TRBJ2-3; D not resolved. The CDR3 runs 17 residues. Trimming left V 2 bases short and J 0 bases short, with 16 bases between. Germline assignment: CDR1 SGHRS and CDR2 YFSETQ. CDR3 nucleotide sequence: TGCGCCAGCAGCTTCTCGCCGGCCAGGTTCAGCACAGATACGCAGTATTTT. It is translated as CASSFSPARFSTDTQYF. The whole variable domain, remainder taken from reference TRBV5-1 and TRBJ2-3, is KAGVTQTPRYLIKTRGQQVTLSCSPISGHRSVSWYQQTPGQGLQFLFEYFSETQRNKGNFPGRFSGRQFSNSRSEMNVSTLELGDSALYLCASSFSPARFSTDTQYFGPGTRLTVL.

This clone was found once. J is TRBJ1-5 and V is TRBV21-1; no check of the table's D call, TRBD1, against the DNA was made. TRBV21-1 is flagged as a pseudogene. The CDR3 has 15 residues. CDR3 protein: CASPFLGQANQPQHF. The CDR3 DNA reads as TGTGCCAGCCCATTTTTGGGGCAGGCCAATCAGCCCCAGCATTTT.

The chain has TRBV7-9 and TRBJ2-3; 10 nucleotides line up with TRBD2. The CDR3 extends over 17 amino acids. The germline V gene has CDR1 SEHNR and CDR2 FQNEAQ (reference sequence). The V segment lost 6 bases and the J segment 5 bases; nucleotides outside the gene matches: 14. CDR3 sequence reads: CASRARASGSIIDTQYF. The DNA for the CDR3 is TGTGCCAGCAGAGCCCGGGCTAGCGGGAGTATCATAGATACGCAGTATTTT.

This chain connects TRBV5-1 to TRBJ2-1, with 12 bases identical to TRBD2. J lost 7 bases, V lost 0 bases, and 8 bases had no gene match. The CDR3 has 17 amino acids. The germline V gene has CDR1 SGHRS and CDR2 YFSETQ. The CDR3 coding sequence is TGCGCCAGCAGCTTGGAGGCTAGCGGGAGGGCCCGGAATGAGCAGTTCTTC. This codes for CASSLEASGRARNEQFF.

The gene calls are TRBV5-1 and TRBJ2-5; 10 nucleotides agree with TRBD1. CDR3 size: 13 residues. J was trimmed by 11 bases and V by 7 bases; bases with no gene match: 11. CDR1 is SGHRS, CDR2 YFSETQ, per germline. CDR3 amino acids: CASGRTGGVGQYF. CDR3 bases: TGCGCCAGCGGCAGGACAGGGGGTGTGGGGCAGTACTTC.

The chain links TRBV19 to TRBJ2-1, with 8 bases aligning to TRBD2. The V gene's germline CDR1 is LNHDA and CDR2 SQIVND (reference sequence). The CDR3 loop spans 11 amino acids. CDR3 loop: CASGSYNEQFF. CDR3 bases: TGTGCGAGCGGGAGCTACAATGAGCAGTTCTTC.

This sequence joins TRBV5-6 and TRBJ1-2; 7 bases are shared with TRBD1. J gave up 4 bases and V 4 bases, and 7 bases lay outside the gene matches. Germline assignment: CDR1 SGHDT and CDR2 YYEEEE. The CDR3 consists of 14 residues. The CDR3 region is CASSPIQGSYGYTF. CDR3 nucleotides: TGTGCCAGCAGCCCCATACAGGGGTCCTATGGCTACACCTTC. The full variable domain, with the rest looked up from reference TRBV5-6 and TRBJ1-2, is DAGVTQSPTHLIKTRGQQVTLRCSPKSGHDTVSWYQQALGQGPQFIFQYYEEEERQRGNFPDRFSGHQFPNYSSELNVNALLLGDSALYLCASSPIQGSYGYTFGSGTRLTVV.

The chain has TRBV7-2 and TRBJ1-1; possibly TRBD1 for D (5 bases). Trimming stripped 5 bases from V and 3 bases from J, with 16 bases between. The CDR3 runs 15 residues. In germline, CDR1 is SGHTA, CDR2 FQGNSA. CDR3 sequence reads: CASSLLGALDTEAFF. CDR3 DNA sequence: TGTGCCAGCAGCCTGCTTGGGGCTCTGGACACTGAAGCTTTCTTT.

CDR3 sequence (DNA): TGCGCCAGCAGCCAAGTCATCCCAAAAAATGAGCAGTTCTTC. Residues: CASSQVIPKNEQFF. The chain carries TRBV4-1 and TRBJ2-1; D is uncertain. There are 14 residues in the CDR3. V lost 1 base and J 7 bases, leaving 11 bases between the germline ends. Germline V gives CDR1 MGHRA, CDR2 YSYEKL.

This clone has only a few counts. This chain links TRBV30 with TRBJ2-7; 7 positions agree with TRBD1. CDR1 and CDR2 (germline): GTSNPN, SVGIG (reference sequence). V lost 0 bases and J lost 3; bases outside the gene matches: 2. This CDR3 region has 13 residues. The CDR3 region has the DNA TGTGCCTGGAGTGTAAACAGGGGCTACGAGCAGTACTTC. It codes for CAWSVNRGYEQYF. Supplemented by reference TRBV30 and TRBJ2-7, the full variable domain reads SQTIHQWPATLVQPVGSPLSLECTVEGTSNPNLYWYRQAAGRGLQLLFYSVGIGQISSEVPQNLSASRPQDRQFILSSKKLLLSDSGFYLCAWSVNRGYEQYFGPGTRLTVT.

This chain uses TRBV27 with TRBJ2-7; 8 nucleotides agree with TRBD2. V shed 8 bases and J 2 bases; nucleotides not matched to a gene: 11. This CDR3 region has 15 residues. Germline lookup yields CDR1 MNHEY and CDR2 SMNVEV (reference sequence). CDR3 sequence: CASGQLAEGTYEQYF. The CDR3 DNA sequence: TGTGCCAGCGGACAACTAGCGGAGGGAACCTACGAGCAGTACTTC.

This sequence joins TRBV27 and TRBJ2-1, with 10 bases matching TRBD2. Germline V CDR1 and CDR2: MNHEY, SMNVEV (reference sequence). The CDR3 spans 15 residues. The V gene end was trimmed by 5 bases and the J gene end by 2 bases; junction bases not matched to a gene: 3. DNA for the CDR3: TGTGCCAGCAGTCTTACTAGCGGGACCTACAATGAGCAGTTCTTC. Its protein is CASSLTSGTYNEQFF.

The V call is TRBV27, the J call TRBJ1-5; a possible D gene is TRBD1 (5 bases). V was pared by 5 bases and J by 2 bases, with 13 bases between. Germline V gene lookup returns CDR1 MNHEY and CDR2 SMNVEV (reference sequence). CDR3 size: 15 residues. For the CDR3, the DNA is TGTGCCAGCAGTCTAACCTGGGGGGGCAATCAGCCCCAGCATTTT. Its protein product is CASSLTWGGNQPQHF.

Only a few counts were recorded for this clone. The chain uses TRBV5-1 and TRBJ2-7, with D tentatively TRBD1 (6 bases). The V end lost 4 bases, the J end lost 5 bases, and 22 bases lay between the germline ends. CDR3 length: 16 amino acids. Looked up from germline, CDR1 is SGHRS and CDR2 is YFSETQ. Written as DNA, the CDR3 is TGCGCCAGCAGCCCAACCGGGACACGGCTTTCTGACGAGCAGTACTTC. It codes for CASSPTGTRLSDEQYF.

The chain combines TRBV10-3 with TRBJ2-7, with 16 bases fitting TRBD2. The germline V gene has CDR1 ENHRY and CDR2 SYGVKD. The CDR3 runs 17 residues. Trimming at V came to 6 bases and at J to 5 bases, leaving 10 bases not matched to a gene. The CDR3 region has the DNA TGTGCCATCAGAGGGACTAGCGGGAGGGGGAGGCTGGACGAGCAGTACTTC. This gives the protein CAIRGTSGRGRLDEQYF.

The V gene is TRBV19, the J gene TRBJ1-2; maybe TRBD1 (5 bases). This CDR3 has 16 residues. Trimming took off 2 bases at V and 0 bases at J, with 13 bases between the two ends. CDR1 and CDR2 from the germline V gene are LNHDA and SQIVND (reference sequence). The CDR3 sequence is CASSIWSAGPNYGYTF. The CDR3 DNA is TGTGCCAGTAGTATATGGAGTGCAGGGCCTAACTATGGCTACACCTTC.

This rearrangement joins TRBV28 to TRBJ1-2; D is perhaps TRBD1 (5 bases). CDR3 length equals 15 residues. Per the germline V gene, CDR1 is MDHEN and CDR2 is SYDVKM. V was trimmed by 2 bases and J by 5 bases, leaving 15 bases between them. The CDR3 here is CASSLQGAWAYGYTF. For the CDR3, the DNA is TGTGCCAGCAGTTTACAAGGGGCCTGGGCGTATGGCTACACCTTC.